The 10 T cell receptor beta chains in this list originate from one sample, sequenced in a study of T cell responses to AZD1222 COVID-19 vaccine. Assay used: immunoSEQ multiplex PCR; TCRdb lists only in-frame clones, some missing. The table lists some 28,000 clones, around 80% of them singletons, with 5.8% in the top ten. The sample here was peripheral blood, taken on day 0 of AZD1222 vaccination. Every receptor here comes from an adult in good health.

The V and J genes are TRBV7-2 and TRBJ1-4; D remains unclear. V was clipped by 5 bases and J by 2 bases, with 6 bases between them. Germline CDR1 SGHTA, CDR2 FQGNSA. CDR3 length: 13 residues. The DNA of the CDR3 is TGTGCCAGCAGCCGAGGGACTAATGAAAAACTGTTTTTT. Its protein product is CASSRGTNEKLFF.

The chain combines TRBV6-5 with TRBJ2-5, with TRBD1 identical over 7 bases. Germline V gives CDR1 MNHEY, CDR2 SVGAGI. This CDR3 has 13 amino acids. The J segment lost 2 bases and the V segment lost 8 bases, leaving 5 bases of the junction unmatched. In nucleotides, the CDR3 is TGTGCCAGCGTTGTGACAGGGCAAGAGACCCAGTACTTC. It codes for CASVVTGQETQYF.

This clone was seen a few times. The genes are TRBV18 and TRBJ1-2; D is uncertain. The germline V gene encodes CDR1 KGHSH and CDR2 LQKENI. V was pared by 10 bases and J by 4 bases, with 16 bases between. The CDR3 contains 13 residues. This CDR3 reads CATTPGGSYGYTF. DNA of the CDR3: TGTGCCACCACCCCAGGCGGTTCCTATGGCTACACCTTC.

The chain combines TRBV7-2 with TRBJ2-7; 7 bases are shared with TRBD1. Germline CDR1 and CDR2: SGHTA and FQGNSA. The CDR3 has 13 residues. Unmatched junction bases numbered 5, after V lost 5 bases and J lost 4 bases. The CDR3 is CASSKLQGYEQYV. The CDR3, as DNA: TGTGCCAGCAGCAAACTACAGGGGTACGAGCAGTACGTC.

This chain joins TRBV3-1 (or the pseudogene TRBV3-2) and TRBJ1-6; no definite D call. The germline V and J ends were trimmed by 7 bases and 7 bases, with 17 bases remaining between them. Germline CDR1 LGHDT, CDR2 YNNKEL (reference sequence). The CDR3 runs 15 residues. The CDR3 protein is CASTLRADGNSPLHF. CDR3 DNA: TGTGCCAGCACTTTAAGGGCAGATGGGAATTCACCCCTCCACTTT.

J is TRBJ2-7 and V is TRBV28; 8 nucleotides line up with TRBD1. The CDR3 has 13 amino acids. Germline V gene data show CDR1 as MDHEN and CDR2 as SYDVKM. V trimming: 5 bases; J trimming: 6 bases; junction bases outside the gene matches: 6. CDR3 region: CASSLGQGGEQYF. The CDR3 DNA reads TGTGCCAGCAGTCTTGGACAGGGCGGCGAGCAGTACTTC. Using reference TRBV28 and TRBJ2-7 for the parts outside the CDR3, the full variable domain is DVKVTQSSRYLVKRTGEKVFLECVQDMDHENMFWYRQDPGLGLRLIYFSYDVKMKEKGDIPEGYSVSREKKERFSLILESASTNQTSMYLCASSLGQGGEQYFGPGTRLTVT.

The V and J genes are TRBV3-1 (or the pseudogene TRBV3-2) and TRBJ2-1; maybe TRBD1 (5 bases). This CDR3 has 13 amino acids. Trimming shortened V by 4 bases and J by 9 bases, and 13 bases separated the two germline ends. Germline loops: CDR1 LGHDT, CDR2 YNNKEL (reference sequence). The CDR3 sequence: CASSPSGPREQFF. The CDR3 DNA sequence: TGTGCCAGCAGCCCCTCAGGGCCTCGTGAGCAGTTCTTC.

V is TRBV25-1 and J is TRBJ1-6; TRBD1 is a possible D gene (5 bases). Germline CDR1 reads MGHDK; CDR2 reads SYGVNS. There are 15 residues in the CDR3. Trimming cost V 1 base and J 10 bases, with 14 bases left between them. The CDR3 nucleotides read TGTGCCAGCAGTGAATCCTGGGGGGAAAAATCACCCCTCCACTTT. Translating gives CASSESWGEKSPLHF.

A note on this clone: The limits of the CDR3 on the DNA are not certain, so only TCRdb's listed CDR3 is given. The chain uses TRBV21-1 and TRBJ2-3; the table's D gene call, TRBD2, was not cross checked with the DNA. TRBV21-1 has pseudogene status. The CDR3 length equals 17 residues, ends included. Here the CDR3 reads CASSKVGAGALTDTQYF.

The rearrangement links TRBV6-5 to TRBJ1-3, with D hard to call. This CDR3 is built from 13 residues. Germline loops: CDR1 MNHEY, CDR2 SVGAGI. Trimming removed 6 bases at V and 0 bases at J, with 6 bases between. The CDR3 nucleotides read TGTGCCAGCAGCGTAGGCTCTGGAAACACCATATATTTT. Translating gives CASSVGSGNTIYF.